The T cell receptor beta chain under discussion was sequenced for a study of OX40 agonist ivuxolimab in advanced cancers. Study at large: Males comprised about 78% of the group, whose mean age was approximately 60 years (range roughly 20 to 85). Allowance was made for prior anti-PD-1, anti-PD-L1 or anti-CTLA-4 therapy, and 40% to 45% had some.

Data came from immunoSEQ multiplex PCR; TCRdb stores just in-frame clones and leaves some out. The profile shows tens of thousands of clones, roughly four fifths of them singletons. This clone showed up just once. Sampling times: baseline, cycle 4 day 1, cycle 7 day 1. CDR1 and CDR2 from the germline V gene are SGHRS and YFSETQ. The ends lost 0 bases at V and 5 bases at J; junction bases unmatched: 7. This CDR3 has 15 residues. This receptor was obtained from an adult with an advanced solid tumor such as melanoma, head and neck, liver or kidney cancer. This rearrangement joins TRBV5-1 to TRBJ2-5; 7 bases line up with TRBD2. The starting material was CD4+ or CD8+ T cells sorted from blood, obtained in a trial of the OX40 agonist ivuxolimab. CDR3 amino acids: CASSLGRGSGETQYF. The CDR3 DNA reads TGCGCCAGCAGCTTGGGCCGCGGGAGCGGGGAGACCCAGTACTTC.